The 14 T cell receptor beta chains below were found in one sample sequenced in a study of cytomegalovirus exposure and HLA in healthy donors. The PCR used 60 Vbeta and 13 Jbeta primers. Assay: immunoSEQ multiplex PCR; the TCRdb copy retains only in-frame clones and omits some. The sample spans about 120,000 clones; the ten largest clones claim approximately 1.8%. Specimen: PBMCs. The receptors originated from a man aged 18-30 years in good health and CMV-seronegative.

The chain carries TRBV10-2 and TRBJ1-2; 8 bases are shared with TRBD1. The CDR3 has 14 residues. V gave up 6 bases and J gave up 3 bases; unmatched junction bases: 6. Germline CDR1 reads WSHSY; CDR2 reads SAAADI. CDR3 region: CASRKDRVYYGYTF. The CDR3, as DNA: TGCGCCAGCAGGAAGGACAGGGTTTACTATGGCTACACCTTC.

This chain links TRBV11-3 with TRBJ2-5; no reliable D call. The germline CDR1 and CDR2 sequences are SGHNT and YENEEA. The CDR3 has 14 amino acids. The germline V and J ends were trimmed by 0 bases and 1 base, with 6 bases remaining between them. DNA for the CDR3: TGTGCCAGCAGCTTAGAACCTAGCCAAGAGACCCAGTACTTC. Translating it yields CASSLEPSQETQYF.

The V call is TRBV2, the J call TRBJ2-7, with 10 bases identical to TRBD1. Germline CDR1 SNHLY, CDR2 FYNNEI. This CDR3 region has 14 residues. V shed 7 bases, J shed 1 base, and the junction held 4 bases outside the gene matches. CDR3: CASTGTGVSYEQYF. The CDR3 nucleotides read TGTGCCAGCACGGGGACAGGGGTTTCCTACGAGCAGTACTTC.

The J gene is TRBJ2-1, the V gene TRBV4-3; TRBD2 agrees at 15 bases. The germline V gene encodes CDR1 LGHNA and CDR2 YSLEER. V was pared by 4 bases and J by 15 bases, with 4 bases of the junction left unmatched. There are 13 residues in the CDR3. The chain's CDR3 is CASSLGLAGGRFF. CDR3 sequence (DNA): TGCGCCAGCAGCCTCGGACTAGCGGGAGGGAGGTTCTTC.

CDR3 sequence reads: CASSYAQGVGEQYF. In DNA form, the CDR3 reads TGTGCCAGCAGTTACGCACAGGGCGTCGGCGAGCAGTACTTC. This chain uses TRBV6-5 with TRBJ2-7; weak D call: TRBD1 (6 bases). Germline assignment: CDR1 MNHEY and CDR2 SVGAGI. The CDR3 covers 14 residues. V was clipped by 2 bases and J by 6 bases, with 14 bases between them.

In the case of this clone: At one boundary the junction diverges from the germline segment, which might be a read error. The V gene is TRBV28, the J gene TRBJ1-1; D gene ambiguous. The CDR3 covers 11 residues. Germline CDR1 MDHEN, CDR2 SYDVKM. This chain's CDR3 is CASSLSREAFF. Here the CDR3 DNA reads TGCGCCAGCAGTTTGAGCAGGGAAGCTTTCTTT.

The genes are TRBV5-1 and TRBJ1-1; maybe TRBD1 (6 bases). Trimming cost V 2 bases and J 1 base, with 12 bases left between them. The CDR3 is 15 amino acids. In germline, CDR1 is SGHRS, CDR2 YFSETQ. The CDR3 here is CASSFWTAPNTEAFF. The CDR3 DNA sequence: TGCGCCAGCAGCTTCTGGACAGCCCCGAACACTGAAGCTTTCTTT. The full variable domain, completed using reference TRBV5-1 and TRBJ1-1, is KAGVTQTPRYLIKTRGQQVTLSCSPISGHRSVSWYQQTPGQGLQFLFEYFSETQRNKGNFPGRFSGRQFSNSRSEMNVSTLELGDSALYLCASSFWTAPNTEAFFGQGTRLTVV.

The CDR3 DNA follows: TGTGCCAGCAGCTTGCTAAGGGACAGGTTTTCTGAAGCTTTCTTT. Residues: CASSLLRDRFSEAFF. The chain employs TRBV5-6 and TRBJ1-1; 8 bases are a match to TRBD1. Germline CDR1 SGHDT, CDR2 YYEEEE. The CDR3 runs to 15 residues. V lost 1 base to trimming and J lost 6 bases; unmatched junction nucleotides: 8. Full variable domain (outside the CDR3, taken from reference TRBV5-6 and TRBJ1-1): DAGVTQSPTHLIKTRGQQVTLRCSPKSGHDTVSWYQQALGQGPQFIFQYYEEEERQRGNFPDRFSGHQFPNYSSELNVNALLLGDSALYLCASSLLRDRFSEAFFGQGTRLTVV.

The rearrangement uses TRBV6-6 and TRBJ2-7, with D maybe TRBD1 (5 bases). There are 13 residues in the CDR3. Trimming took off 0 bases at V and 6 bases at J, with 9 bases between the two ends. The germline V gene encodes CDR1 MNHNY and CDR2 SVGAGI (reference sequence). Here the CDR3 reads CASSYSGPREQYF. The DNA for the CDR3 is TGTGCCAGCAGTTACTCGGGGCCTCGCGAGCAGTACTTC.

This rearrangement joins TRBV2 to TRBJ1-1; 9 bases match TRBD1. V was clipped by 5 bases and J by 9 bases; unmatched bases: 7. Germline values: CDR1 SNHLY, CDR2 FYNNEI. The CDR3 loop spans 13 amino acids. This CDR3 reads CASSPGQGVKAFF. The CDR3 DNA follows: TGTGCCAGCAGTCCGGGACAGGGAGTGAAAGCTTTCTTT.

V and J are TRBV6-4 and TRBJ2-7; 7 nucleotides line up with TRBD1. The junction had 11 bases not matched to a gene; V was cut back by 4 bases and J by 5 bases. Germline V gene lookup returns CDR1 MRHNA and CDR2 SNTAGT. CDR3 length equals 15 residues. CDR3 coding DNA: TGTGCCAGCAGTGCCCAACCGACAGGGAAGCACGAGCAGTACTTC. It is translated as CASSAQPTGKHEQYF.

This sequence joins TRBV4-3 and TRBJ2-1; 11 bases align to TRBD2. This CDR3 region has 16 residues. V was pared by 4 bases and J by 6 bases, with 8 bases of the junction left unmatched. Germline V lookup: CDR1 LGHNA, CDR2 YSLEER. The CDR3: CASSRTLAGGINEQFF. CDR3 nucleotides: TGCGCCAGCAGCCGGACGTTAGCGGGAGGGATCAATGAGCAGTTCTTC.

This CDR3 is CASSLQGASNEKLFF. DNA for the CDR3: TGTGCCAGCAGCTTGCAGGGGGCGTCTAATGAAAAACTGTTTTTT. This rearrangement joins TRBV5-6 to TRBJ1-4, with 8 bases aligning to TRBD1. The CDR3 consists of 15 residues. CDR1 is SGHDT, CDR2 YYEEEE, per germline. Unmatched junction bases numbered 2, after V lost 1 base and J lost 3 bases.

The gene calls are TRBV11-2 and TRBJ2-3; 8 nucleotides match TRBD2. With V trimmed by 5 bases and J by 4 bases, 8 bases remained unmatched. This CDR3 region has 15 residues. Germline values: CDR1 SGHAT, CDR2 FQNNGV. CDR3 amino acids: CASSLPGTRSDTQYF. CDR3 nucleotide sequence: TGTGCCAGCAGCCTGCCGGGGACTAGATCAGATACGCAGTATTTT. Supplemented by reference TRBV11-2 and TRBJ2-3, the full variable domain reads EAGVAQSPRYKIIEKRQSVAFWCNPISGHATLYWYQQILGQGPKLLIQFQNNGVVDDSQLPKDRFSAERLKGVDSTLKIQPAKLEDSAVYLCASSLPGTRSDTQYFGPGTRLTVL.